One sample yielded the 24 T cell receptor beta chains listed below, sequenced in a study of T cells in Graves' hyperthyroidism and ophthalmopathy. Amplification of TCR beta CDR3 regions used RNA as the template. TCR CDR3 regions were first amplified by RT-PCR with HTBI primers. TCRdb ran MiXCR on the multiplex PCR reads and lists one entry per CDR3 protein. The data contain under 750,000 distinct CDR3 sequences, over 15% of them seen just once; the ten biggest clones take up around 15%. The source material was blood. The source of these receptors is a woman in her 50s with Graves' hyperthyroidism that later progressed to Graves' ophthalmopathy.

The chain employs TRBV7-9 and TRBJ2-7, with no clear D. Germline CDR1 reads SEHNR; CDR2 reads FQNEAQ (reference sequence). Trimming removed 1 base from V and 6 bases from J, with 10 bases in between. The CDR3 length is 13 residues. The CDR3 bases are TGTGCCAGCAGCTTAGACATCTTCGGCGAGCAGTACTTC. Protein sequence: CASSLDIFGEQYF.

The chain carries TRBV2 and TRBJ1-5; 7 bases agree with TRBD1. J lost 2 bases, V lost 8 bases, and 9 bases had no gene match. The CDR3 has 15 residues. In germline, CDR1 is SNHLY, CDR2 FYNNEI. The CDR3 region is CASLQGNGGNQPQHF. The DNA of the CDR3 is TGTGCCAGCCTACAGGGGAACGGGGGCAATCAGCCCCAGCATTTT.

This clonotype was picked up many times. This sequence joins TRBV12-3 or TRBV12-4 and TRBJ1-1; D is uncertain. CDR3 length equals 12 residues. V gave up 10 bases and J gave up 5 bases, with 14 bases separating them. The chain's CDR3 is CATRTGTTEAFF. CDR3 nucleotide sequence: TGTGCCACCCGGACCGGTACGACTGAAGCTTTCTTT.

This clonotype was seen repeatedly, ten times or more. The chain is built from TRBV11-2 and TRBJ2-5, with 12 nucleotides matching TRBD2. Germline loops: CDR1 SGHAT, CDR2 FQNNGV. The CDR3 is 16 amino acids. V lost 5 bases to trimming and J lost 4 bases; unmatched junction nucleotides: 8. Here the CDR3 reads CASSRRLAGVLETQYF. CDR3 in DNA: TGTGCCAGCAGCCGGAGACTAGCGGGGGTCCTAGAGACCCAGTACTTC.

This sequence joins TRBV5-1 and TRBJ1-2, with 8 positions matching TRBD1. V was pared by 1 base and J by 0 bases, with 5 bases of the junction left unmatched. The length of the CDR3 is 16 residues. Germline CDR1 and CDR2: SGHRS and YFSETQ. CDR3 bases: TGCGCCAGCAGCTTGAGTCGGGACAGGACTAACTATGGCTACACCTTC. This translates into CASSLSRDRTNYGYTF.

This clonotype showed up many times. The chain recombines TRBV9 with TRBJ2-3; perhaps TRBD1 as D (6 bases). V lost 0 bases to trimming and J lost 6 bases, with 14 bases between them. The V gene's germline CDR1 is SGDLS and CDR2 YYNGEE. The CDR3 length is 15 residues. The CDR3 region is CASSVDWGHTDTQYF. The CDR3 DNA is TGTGCCAGCAGCGTAGACTGGGGGCATACGGATACGCAGTATTTT.

This clonotype was observed a few times. This sequence joins TRBV7-9 and TRBJ2-7, with TRBD1 matching 8 bases. CDR3 length equals 14 residues. Germline V lookup: CDR1 SEHNR, CDR2 FQNEAQ (reference sequence). V trimming: 5 bases; J trimming: 3 bases; junction bases outside the gene matches: 6. CDR3 in amino acids: CASSPRDRNYEQYF. CDR3 coding DNA: TGTGCCAGCAGCCCGCGGGACAGGAACTACGAGCAGTACTTC.

In its sample, this clonotype was seen many times. CDR3 in DNA: TGCAGTGTCAGAGGGACAGGGAGGGGGGAGACCCAGTACTTC. Encoded protein: CSVRGTGRGETQYF. The genes are TRBV20-1 and TRBJ2-5; TRBD1 matches at 9 bases. The germline V gene has CDR1 DFQATT and CDR2 SNEGSKA (reference sequence). With 7 bases clipped from V and 5 bases from J, the junction kept 11 bases outside the gene matches. The CDR3 is 14 residues long.

Worth noting for this clonotype: A clone one base away is much larger, so this may be a read error. This chain links TRBV5-1 with TRBJ2-1; D is possibly TRBD1 (7 bases). V gave up 4 bases and J gave up 7 bases, with 18 bases separating them. There are 15 residues in the CDR3. Germline V gene lookup returns CDR1 SGHRS and CDR2 YFSETQ. The CDR3 sequence is CASSGSRGAANEQFF. The CDR3 DNA follows: TGCGCCAGCAGCGGAAGCAGGGGGGCCGCGAATGAGCAGTTCTTC. Full variable domain (missing parts from reference TRBV5-1 and TRBJ2-1): KAGVTQTPRYLIKTRGQQVTLSCSPISGHRSVSWYQQTPGQGLQFLFEYFSETQRNKGNFPGRFSGRQFSNSRSEMNVSTLELGDSALYLCASSGSRGAANEQFFGPGTRLTVL.

This chain's CDR3 is CASSQWLGKSNYGYTF. CDR3 DNA sequence: TGTGCCAGCAGCCAATGGCTAGGGAAGAGTAACTATGGCTACACCTTC. This sequence joins TRBV3-1 and TRBJ1-2; D unresolved. With 2 bases removed from V and 1 base from J, the gap between germline ends came to 14 bases. This CDR3 spans 16 amino acids. CDR1 is LGHDT, CDR2 YNNKEL, per germline (reference sequence).

This sequence joins TRBV29-1 and TRBJ2-7; D call uncertain. The germline V and J ends were trimmed by 6 bases and 5 bases, with 14 bases remaining between them. Germline V gives CDR1 SQVTM, CDR2 ANQGSEA. The CDR3 sequence is 12 residues long. The CDR3 DNA follows: TGCAGCGTGGCGAGTAGAAGTAACGAGCAGTACTTC. It is translated as CSVASRSNEQYF.

The J gene is TRBJ1-5, the V gene TRBV5-1, with 10 positions matching TRBD1. Germline trimming cut 2 bases from V and 7 bases from J; bases unmatched to any gene: 6. The CDR3 covers 15 residues. Germline loops: CDR1 SGHRS, CDR2 YFSETQ. Here the CDR3 reads CASSLSGTGVQPQHF. The CDR3 DNA reads TGCGCCAGCAGCTTATCCGGGACAGGGGTCCAGCCCCAGCATTTT.

The rearrangement joins TRBV9 to TRBJ1-2; 9 bases are a match to TRBD1. The CDR3 length is 16 residues. Germline CDR1 reads SGDLS; CDR2 reads YYNGEE. The J segment lost 3 bases and the V segment lost 3 bases, leaving 9 bases of the junction unmatched. CDR3 nucleotide sequence: TGTGCCAGCAGCGACCTCTCTGGGACAGGGCACTATGGCTACACCTTC. This codes for CASSDLSGTGHYGYTF.

This clonotype was seen only a few times. The gene calls are TRBV12-3 or TRBV12-4 and TRBJ2-5; TRBD2 matches at 10 bases. The CDR3 extends over 17 amino acids. Germline trimming cut 2 bases from V and 1 base from J; bases unmatched to any gene: 7. Here the CDR3 reads CASSLRTSGVPQETQYF. DNA of the CDR3: TGTGCCAGCAGTTTAAGGACTAGCGGTGTTCCCCAAGAGACCCAGTACTTC.

This clonotype was observed a handful of times. This chain connects TRBV20-1 to TRBJ1-3; D is uncertain. The CDR3 has 15 amino acids. V lost 6 bases, J lost 2 bases, and 17 bases lay in between. Germline V gives CDR1 DFQATT, CDR2 SNEGSKA (reference sequence). The CDR3 region has the DNA TGCAGTGCCCGGAATGAGTCGGTTGCTGGAAACACCATATATTTT. Translated, it gives CSARNESVAGNTIYF.

This clonotype appeared many times. The V gene is TRBV12-3 or TRBV12-4, the J gene TRBJ1-1; D might be TRBD1 (5 bases). V was pared by 7 bases and J by 8 bases, with 17 bases between. This CDR3 has 13 amino acids. CDR3 loop: CASIAWGVGEAFF. For the CDR3, the DNA is TGTGCCAGCATAGCATGGGGGGTCGGCGAAGCTTTCTTT.

This clonotype was detected ten times or more. This CDR3 reads CASSLGWQDVTYEQYF. In nucleotides, the CDR3 is TGTGCCAGCAGCTTAGGGTGGCAGGACGTGACCTACGAGCAGTACTTC. The chain carries TRBV11-2 and TRBJ2-7; no clear D. The CDR3 has 16 residues. Looked up from germline, CDR1 is SGHAT and CDR2 is FQNNGV. V shed 1 base and J shed 2 bases, with 15 bases lying between them.

This clonotype was observed many times. The chain couples TRBV5-1 to TRBJ2-3; possibly TRBD1 for D (5 bases). There are 16 residues in the CDR3. Trimming pared 1 base from V and 0 bases from J, leaving 12 bases between. In germline, CDR1 is SGHRS, CDR2 YFSETQ. In DNA form, the CDR3 reads TGCGCCAGCAGCTTGTTGATAGGGGCAAGCACAGATACGCAGTATTTT. Translation: CASSLLIGASTDTQYF.

This clonotype was observed many times. The V call is TRBV20-1, the J call TRBJ2-7, with a weak D call TRBD2 (6 bases). V was pared by 5 bases and J by 6 bases, with 14 bases between. Germline V CDR1 and CDR2: DFQATT, SNEGSKA (reference sequence). CDR3 length equals 12 residues. DNA of the CDR3: TGCAGTGCTTCAGGTGGAGGGACCGAGCAGTACTTC. It specifies CSASGGGTEQYF.

This clonotype was picked up a small number of times. This chain connects TRBV7-9 to TRBJ1-5; D is uncertain. The CDR3 extends over 15 amino acids. Germline-derived CDR1 and CDR2 are SEHNR and FQNEAQ (reference sequence). V gave up 9 bases and J gave up 3 bases, with 18 bases separating them. The CDR3 bases are TGTGCCAGTGGATTCGGAGACGGCCTCAATCAGCCCCAGCATTTT. It codes for CASGFGDGLNQPQHF.

This clonotype was detected a few times. The chain links TRBV12-3 or TRBV12-4 to TRBJ1-3; TRBD1 aligns across 9 bases. The CDR3 covers 16 residues. The J segment lost 3 bases and the V segment lost 6 bases, leaving 9 bases of the junction unmatched. CDR3 sequence: CASRGGTGRYGNTIYF. The CDR3 DNA is TGTGCCAGCAGGGGAGGGACAGGGAGATATGGAAACACCATATATTTT.

This clonotype was seen a few times. The rearrangement uses TRBV12-3 or TRBV12-4 and TRBJ1-1, with D maybe TRBD1 (5 bases). This CDR3 spans 14 amino acids. V lost 1 base and J 6 bases, leaving 12 bases between the germline ends. This CDR3 reads CASSLGEGRPEAFF. In nucleotides, the CDR3 is TGTGCCAGCAGTTTAGGGGAGGGGAGGCCTGAAGCTTTCTTT.

A remark on this clonotype: This clone may be a read error of a much larger clone one base away. The V and J genes are TRBV10-1 and TRBJ1-1; D gene uncertain. This CDR3 has 12 amino acids. CDR1 is WNHNN and CDR2 is SYGVQD in the germline V gene (reference sequence). V was clipped by 2 bases and J by 1 base, with 2 bases between them. For the CDR3, the DNA is TGCGCCAGCAGTGAGCCGAACACTGAAGCTTTCTTT. This encodes CASSEPNTEAFF.

In this sample, this clonotype turned up a few times. The chain is built from TRBV3-1 and TRBJ2-3, with D maybe TRBD2 (6 bases). From germline, CDR1 is LGHDT and CDR2 YNNKEL (reference sequence). The CDR3 is made up of 13 amino acids. V lost 4 bases to trimming and J lost 11 bases, with 16 bases between them. The CDR3 loop is CASSRPGLGGQYF. The CDR3 bases are TGTGCCAGCAGCCGGCCGGGACTTGGGGGGCAGTATTTT.